This T cell receptor (beta chain) originates from a study of blood T cell repertoires in COVID-19. The germline gives CDR1 SGHNT, CDR2 YYREEE (reference sequence). This CDR3 region has 17 residues. Unmatched junction bases numbered 10, after V lost 4 bases and J lost 5 bases. Using immunoSEQ multiplex PCR, the repertoire was profiled, and TCRdb retains in-frame clones only, with some absent. The sample has around 160,000 clones, 80% to 85% seen once. In this sample, this clone turned up many times. The chain links TRBV5-4 to TRBJ2-5; 14 bases map to TRBD2. The TCR sequence derives from a woman aged 60-75 years who had recovered from COVID-19. The sample was PBMCs or T cells enriched from blood (not recorded which). CDR3 nucleotides: TGTGCCAGCAGCCCAGGACTAGCGGGGGGACCGGAGGAGACCCAGTACTTC. The encoded protein is CASSPGLAGGPEETQYF.